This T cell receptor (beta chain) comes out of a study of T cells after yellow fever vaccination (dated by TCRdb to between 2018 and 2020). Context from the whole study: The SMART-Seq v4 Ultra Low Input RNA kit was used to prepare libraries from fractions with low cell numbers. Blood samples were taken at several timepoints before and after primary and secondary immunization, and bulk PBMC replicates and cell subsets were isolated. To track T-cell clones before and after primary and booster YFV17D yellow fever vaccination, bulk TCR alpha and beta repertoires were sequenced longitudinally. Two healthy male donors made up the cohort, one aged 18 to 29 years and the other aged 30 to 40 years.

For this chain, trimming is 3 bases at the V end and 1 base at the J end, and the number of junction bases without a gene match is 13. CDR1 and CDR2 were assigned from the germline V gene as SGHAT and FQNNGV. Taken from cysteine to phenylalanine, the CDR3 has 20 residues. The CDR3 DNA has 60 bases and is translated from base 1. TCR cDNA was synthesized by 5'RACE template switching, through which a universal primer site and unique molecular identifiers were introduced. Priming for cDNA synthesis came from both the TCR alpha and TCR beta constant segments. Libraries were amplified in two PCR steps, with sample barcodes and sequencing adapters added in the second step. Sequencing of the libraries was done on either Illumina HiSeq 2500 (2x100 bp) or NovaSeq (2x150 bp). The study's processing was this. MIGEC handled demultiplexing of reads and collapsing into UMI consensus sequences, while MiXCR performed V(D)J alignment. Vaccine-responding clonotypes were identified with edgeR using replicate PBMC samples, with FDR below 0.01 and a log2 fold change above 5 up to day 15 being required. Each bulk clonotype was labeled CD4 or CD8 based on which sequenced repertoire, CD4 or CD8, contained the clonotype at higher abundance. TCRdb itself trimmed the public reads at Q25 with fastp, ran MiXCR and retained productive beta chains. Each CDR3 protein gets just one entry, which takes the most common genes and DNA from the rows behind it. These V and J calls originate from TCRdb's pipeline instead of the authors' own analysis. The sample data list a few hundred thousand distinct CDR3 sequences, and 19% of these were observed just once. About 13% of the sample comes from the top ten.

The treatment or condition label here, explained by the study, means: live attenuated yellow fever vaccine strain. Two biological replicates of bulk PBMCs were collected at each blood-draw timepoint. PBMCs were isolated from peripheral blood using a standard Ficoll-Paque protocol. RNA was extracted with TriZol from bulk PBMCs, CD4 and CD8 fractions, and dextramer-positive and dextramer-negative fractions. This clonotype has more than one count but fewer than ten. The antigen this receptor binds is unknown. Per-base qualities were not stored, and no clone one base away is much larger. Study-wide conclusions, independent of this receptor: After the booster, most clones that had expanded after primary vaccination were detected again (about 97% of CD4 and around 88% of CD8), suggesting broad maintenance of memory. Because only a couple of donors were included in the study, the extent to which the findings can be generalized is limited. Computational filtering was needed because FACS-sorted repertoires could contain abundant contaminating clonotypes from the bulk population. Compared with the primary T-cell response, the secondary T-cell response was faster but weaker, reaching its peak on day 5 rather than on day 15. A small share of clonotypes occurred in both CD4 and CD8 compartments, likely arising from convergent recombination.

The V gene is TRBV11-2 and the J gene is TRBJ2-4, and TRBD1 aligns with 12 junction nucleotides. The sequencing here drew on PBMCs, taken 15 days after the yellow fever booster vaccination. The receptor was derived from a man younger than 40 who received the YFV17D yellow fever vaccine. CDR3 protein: CASSFRDRGLPGAAKNIQYF. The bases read TGTGCCAGCAGCTTTAGGGACAGGGGGCTACCTGGGGCTGCCAAAAACATTCAGTACTTC.